This TCR beta chain comes out of a study of T cells in localized non-small cell lung cancer. Study conclusions and caveats: Median approximately 58 top-100 tumor clones were shared with paired adjacent lung. Elevated blood T cell density was associated with longer overall survival. Tumor samples were not multi-region, leaving intratumor heterogeneity unexcluded. In uninvolved adjacent lung, T cell clonality reached its highest value, exceeding tumor.

CDR1 and CDR2 (germline): SGHNT, YENEEA. The CDR3 length is 16 residues. Trimming removed 3 bases from V and 7 bases from J; junction bases left unmatched: 11. Here immunoSEQ multiplex PCR was the method, and the copy in TCRdb shows in-frame clones only, minus some. The sample has just over 1,500 clones, roughly 34% seen once. This clone was observed a handful of times. The antigen remains undetermined. The sample consisted of lung tumor tissue, taken before any cancer treatment. The clonotype originates from a woman between 35 and 70 years old with stage I squamous cell lung carcinoma. The chain combines TRBV11-3 with TRBJ1-4, with TRBD1 matching over 7 bases. The CDR3 DNA sequence: TGTGCCAGCAGCTTGACGGCAGGGGGAAGTAGTGAAAAACTGTTTTTT. Its protein is CASSLTAGGSSEKLFF.